Each of the 23 T cell receptor beta chains below was sequenced from the same sample in a study of T cells after yellow fever vaccination. MiXCR, run by TCRdb on the 5' RACE reads, gives a single entry per CDR3 protein. This table holds roughly 340,000 distinct CDR3 sequences, about 8.7% found once. Material: PBMCs, obtained on the day of the first yellow fever vaccination. The origin of the receptors is a man aged 18 to 29 who received the YFV17D yellow fever vaccine.

This clonotype was found a few times. V and J are TRBV4-1 and TRBJ2-3; 7 nucleotides agree with TRBD1. CDR1 MGHRA and CDR2 YSYEKL come from the germline V gene. This CDR3 comprises 15 residues. V lost 5 bases to trimming and J lost 2 bases; unmatched junction nucleotides: 7. CDR3 region: CASSVGQELTDTQYF. CDR3 DNA: TGCGCCAGCAGCGTTGGACAGGAGCTCACAGATACGCAGTATTTT.

About this clonotype itself: The junction differs from germline at one of its ends, possibly a read error. The rearrangement joins TRBV11-1 to TRBJ1-5, with a possible D match to TRBD1 (5 bases). This CDR3 has 18 residues. CDR1 and CDR2 from the germline V gene are SGHAT and FQDESV (reference sequence). The CDR3: CVSSGGFERDYSNQPQHF. The CDR3 DNA sequence: TGTGTCAGCAGCGGGGGGTTTGAAAGGGATTATAGCAATCAGCCCCAGCATTTT. The whole variable domain, remainder taken from reference TRBV11-1 and TRBJ1-5, is EAEVAQSPRYKITEKSQAVAFWCDPISGHATLYWYRQILGQGPELLVQFQDESVVDDSQLPKDRFSAERLKGVDSTLKIQPAELGDSAMYLCVSSGGFERDYSNQPQHFGDGTRLSIL.

This clonotype has at least ten counts. This sequence joins TRBV12-3 or TRBV12-4 and TRBJ2-7; D is undetermined. The V end was cut by 10 bases, the J end by 6 bases, with 16 bases between. The CDR3 is 12 residues long. The chain's CDR3 is CATWARAGEQYV. DNA for the CDR3: TGTGCCACCTGGGCGAGAGCCGGCGAGCAGTACGTC.

The chain recombines TRBV5-4 with TRBJ2-6; D gene ambiguous. CDR3 length equals 16 residues. Looked up from germline, CDR1 is SGHNT and CDR2 is YYREEE (reference sequence). The V and J ends lost 1 base and 2 bases respectively, with 10 bases between them. The CDR3 is CASSLISAAGANVLTF. CDR3 nucleotides: TGTGCCAGCAGCTTGATCTCGGCGGCTGGGGCCAACGTCCTGACTTTC.

The chain links TRBV9 to TRBJ1-4, with 8 bases lining up with TRBD1. V lost 0 bases and J lost 3; bases outside the gene matches: 4. Looked up from germline, CDR1 is SGDLS and CDR2 is YYNGEE. The CDR3 consists of 16 residues. CDR3 nucleotides: TGTGCCAGCAGCGTAGCAGGGGGCAGGGCTAATGAAAAACTGTTTTTT. Its protein product is CASSVAGGRANEKLFF.

This chain connects TRBV6-5 to TRBJ2-2; D not certain. The CDR3 is 14 amino acids. CDR1 and CDR2 (germline): MNHEY, SVGAGI. With 0 bases removed from V and 8 bases from J, the gap between germline ends came to 10 bases. The chain's CDR3 is CASSYSRGPGELFF. In DNA form, the CDR3 reads TGTGCCAGCAGTTACTCGAGAGGACCGGGGGAGCTGTTTTTT.

This clonotype was counted a few times. The V call is TRBV5-1, the J call TRBJ2-7; 9 bases match TRBD2. The length of the CDR3 is 14 residues. CDR1 and CDR2 from the germline V gene are SGHRS and YFSETQ. Germline trimming cut 4 bases from V and 4 bases from J; bases unmatched to any gene: 6. CDR3 protein: CASSVGGGAYEQYV. The DNA of the CDR3 is TGCGCCAGCAGCGTGGGCGGGGGGGCTTACGAGCAGTACGTC.

The rearrangement joins TRBV5-1 to TRBJ2-5; possible D gene TRBD2, 6 bases. V lost 5 bases to trimming and J lost 2 bases, with 22 bases between them. This CDR3 contains 17 residues. Germline loops: CDR1 SGHRS, CDR2 YFSETQ. CDR3 in DNA: TGCGCCAGCAGTCTTGGGTTGGTAGCGGCCGATCAAGAGACCCAGTACTTC. Translating gives CASSLGLVAADQETQYF.

This clonotype was seen only a few times. The V and J genes are TRBV10-3 and TRBJ2-3, with TRBD2 as a possible D gene (6 bases). Germline loops: CDR1 ENHRY, CDR2 SYGVKD. The CDR3 totals 16 residues. V lost 5 bases and J lost 9, with 24 bases in between. The CDR3 spells CAISLRSGRPAGTQYF. The DNA of the CDR3 is TGTGCCATCAGTCTCCGCAGCGGGCGGCCCGCAGGAACGCAGTATTTT.

The gene calls are TRBV7-9 and TRBJ1-2; 7 nucleotides line up with TRBD1. The germline V gene has CDR1 SEHNR and CDR2 FQNEAQ (reference sequence). Trimming cost V 3 bases and J 8 bases; bases outside gene matches: 9. The CDR3 is made up of 14 amino acids. This chain's CDR3 is CASSFTGEVGGYTF. CDR3 sequence (DNA): TGTGCCAGCAGCTTCACAGGGGAGGTTGGGGGCTACACCTTC.

This clonotype was detected ten times or more. This rearrangement joins TRBV6-5 to TRBJ2-5; 8 nucleotides agree with TRBD2. J was trimmed by 8 bases and V by 3 bases; bases with no gene match: 8. Germline V lookup: CDR1 MNHEY, CDR2 SVGAGI. The CDR3 sequence is 14 residues long. CDR3 coding DNA: TGTGCCAGCAGTTATGGCTCCCGGGGGGGCACCCAGTACTTC. Protein: CASSYGSRGGTQYF.

The chain couples TRBV20-1 to TRBJ2-6; D is ambiguous. CDR3 length: 12 amino acids. Germline V gene sequence: CDR1 DFQATT, CDR2 SNEGSKA (reference sequence). The CDR3 DNA reads TGCGTGGGAAGCTCTGGGGCCAACGTCCTGACTTTC. It encodes CVGSSGANVLTF.

There are many counts of this clonotype. V and J are TRBV20-1 and TRBJ2-1; D unresolved. The CDR3 consists of 14 residues. The V gene lost 3 bases and the J gene lost 3 bases, with 12 bases spanning the gap. Germline CDR1 and CDR2: DFQATT and SNEGSKA (reference sequence). The CDR3 spells CSASLGIDYNEQFF. CDR3 DNA sequence: TGCAGTGCTAGCTTGGGGATCGACTACAATGAGCAGTTCTTC.

This clonotype came up a few times. The chain links TRBV6-2 or TRBV6-3 to TRBJ2-2; 10 nucleotides agree with TRBD1. After removal of 2 bases from V and 5 bases from J, the junction contained 14 bases not matched to a gene. CDR1 is MNHEY and CDR2 is SVGEGT in the germline V gene. This CDR3 contains 19 residues. This chain's CDR3 is CASSYRDRGSQTGTGELFF. In DNA, the CDR3 is TGTGCCAGCAGTTACCGGGACAGGGGCTCACAAACGGGAACCGGGGAGCTGTTTTTT.

This clonotype was seen many times. This chain links TRBV27 with TRBJ2-6, with D unresolved. With 5 bases removed from V and 2 bases from J, the gap between germline ends came to 16 bases. Germline CDR1 reads MNHEY; CDR2 reads SMNVEV (reference sequence). The CDR3 has 17 residues. The CDR3 loop is CASSPMVGVAGANVLTF. The CDR3 DNA sequence: TGTGCCAGCAGTCCCATGGTGGGTGTCGCTGGGGCCAACGTCCTGACTTTC.

This clonotype showed up many times. The chain couples TRBV5-1 to TRBJ1-4; no definite D call. CDR3 length: 16 amino acids. V lost 0 bases and J 2 bases, leaving 11 bases between the germline ends. Germline V gene lookup returns CDR1 SGHRS and CDR2 YFSETQ. The CDR3 spells CASSLGSSRTNEKLFF. The CDR3 coding sequence is TGCGCCAGCAGCTTGGGGAGTTCGCGGACTAATGAAAAACTGTTTTTT.

The chain links TRBV5-4 to TRBJ1-6, with 9 bases that match TRBD1. Germline lookup yields CDR1 SGHNT and CDR2 YYREEE (reference sequence). V dropped 4 bases and J dropped 10; count of bases not matched to a gene: 9. CDR3 length: 15 residues. In DNA, the CDR3 is TGTGCCAGCAGCCAACAGGGGGCCATAGGATCACCCCTCCACTTT. Protein product: CASSQQGAIGSPLHF.

The V gene is TRBV25-1, the J gene TRBJ1-1; D is ambiguous. Deletions cut 1 base from V and 4 bases from J, with 7 bases between. The V gene's germline CDR1 is MGHDK and CDR2 SYGVNS. The CDR3 is 13 amino acids. The CDR3 here is CASSEWASTEAFF. The CDR3, as DNA: TGTGCCAGCAGTGAATGGGCCAGCACTGAAGCTTTCTTT.

CDR3 sequence reads: CASSPLDRGRGEQFF. The CDR3 nucleotides are TGTGCCAGCAGCCCATTGGACAGGGGGCGCGGTGAGCAGTTCTTC. This sequence joins TRBV11-2 and TRBJ2-1, with 11 bases fitting TRBD1. J lost 9 bases, V lost 5 bases, and 9 bases had no gene match. The germline gives CDR1 SGHAT, CDR2 FQNNGV. This CDR3 is 15 amino acids long. Supplemented by reference TRBV11-2 and TRBJ2-1, the full variable domain reads EAGVAQSPRYKIIEKRQSVAFWCNPISGHATLYWYQQILGQGPKLLIQFQNNGVVDDSQLPKDRFSAERLKGVDSTLKIQPAKLEDSAVYLCASSPLDRGRGEQFFGPGTRLTVL.

This clonotype was seen repeatedly, ten times or more. The V call is TRBV7-3, the J call TRBJ2-4; D unclear. The CDR3 length is 13 residues. Germline values: CDR1 SGHTA, CDR2 FQGTGA. V was shortened by 0 bases and J by 2 bases, with 2 bases between the two germline ends. This chain's CDR3 is CASSLTSKNIQYF. In nucleotides, the CDR3 is TGTGCCAGCAGCTTAACATCCAAAAACATTCAGTACTTC.

This clonotype has a handful of counts. The chain carries TRBV4-1 and TRBJ1-2; D ambiguous. This CDR3 is built from 15 residues. The V end lost 1 base, the J end lost 4 bases, and 13 bases lay between the germline ends. CDR1 is MGHRA and CDR2 is YSYEKL in the germline V gene. DNA for the CDR3: TGCGCCAGCAGCCAAGGGTTGCGGGGAAGCTATGGCTACACCTTC. The encoded protein is CASSQGLRGSYGYTF.

This clonotype was picked up many times. This chain connects TRBV20-1 to TRBJ2-3, with no clear D. The length of the CDR3 is 13 residues. Germline V gene lookup returns CDR1 DFQATT and CDR2 SNEGSKA (reference sequence). The V and J ends lost 0 bases and 4 bases respectively, with 8 bases between them. CDR3 protein: CSARERISDTQYF. Written as DNA, the CDR3 is TGCAGTGCTAGAGAACGCATATCAGATACGCAGTATTTT.

This clonotype appeared a few times. This sequence joins TRBV2 and TRBJ1-1; D unclear. CDR3 length: 14 amino acids. Trimming left V 6 bases short and J 1 base short, with 12 bases between. Germline assignment: CDR1 SNHLY and CDR2 FYNNEI. CDR3 nucleotide sequence: TGTGCCAGCAGCCTCCTGAGCGCGAACACTGAAGCTTTCTTT. Residues: CASSLLSANTEAFF.